Here is one T cell receptor beta chain with its context. Method: immunoSEQ multiplex PCR; TCRdb's copy keeps in-frame clones and lacks some. The table lists approximately 2,000,000 clones, around 95% of them singletons. The naive CD8 subset, CD45RO-negative cells positively selected for CCR7, excluded terminally differentiated effector memory CD45RA+ cells. This sample was taken from a study of shared clonotypes between healthy human individuals. Germline CDR1 SGDLS, CDR2 YYNGEE. This CDR3 region has 18 residues. The ends were cut back, 0 bases at V and 0 bases at J, with 13 bases in the middle. The origin of this receptor is a young man in good health. Some clones in this sample may be carry-over from other donors' samples. Sequenced input: naive CD8+ T cells from PBMCs. The V gene is TRBV9, the J gene TRBJ2-6, with a possible D match to TRBD1 (6 bases). DNA for the CDR3: TGTGCCAGCAGCGTAGCGACGGACAGCAGCTCTGGGGCCAACGTCCTGACTTTC. Amino acids: CASSVATDSSSGANVLTF.